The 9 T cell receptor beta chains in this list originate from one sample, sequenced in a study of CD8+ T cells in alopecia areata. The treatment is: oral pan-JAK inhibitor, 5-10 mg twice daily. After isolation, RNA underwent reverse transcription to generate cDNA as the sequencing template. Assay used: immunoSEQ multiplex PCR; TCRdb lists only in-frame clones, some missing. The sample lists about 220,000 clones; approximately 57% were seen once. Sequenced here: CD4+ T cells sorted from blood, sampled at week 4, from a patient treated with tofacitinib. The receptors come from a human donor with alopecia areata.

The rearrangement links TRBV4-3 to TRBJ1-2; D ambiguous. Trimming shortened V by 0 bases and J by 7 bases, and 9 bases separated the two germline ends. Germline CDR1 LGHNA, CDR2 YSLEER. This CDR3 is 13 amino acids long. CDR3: CASSQESGGGYTF. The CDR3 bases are TGCGCCAGCAGCCAAGAGTCCGGCGGTGGCTACACCTTC.

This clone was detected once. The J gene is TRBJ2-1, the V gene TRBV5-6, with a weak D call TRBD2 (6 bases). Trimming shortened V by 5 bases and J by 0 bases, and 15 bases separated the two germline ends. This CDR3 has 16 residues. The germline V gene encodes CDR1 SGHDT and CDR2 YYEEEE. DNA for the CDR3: TGTGCCAGCAGTAATGGACTAAGAAGCTCCTACAATGAGCAGTTCTTC. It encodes CASSNGLRSSYNEQFF.

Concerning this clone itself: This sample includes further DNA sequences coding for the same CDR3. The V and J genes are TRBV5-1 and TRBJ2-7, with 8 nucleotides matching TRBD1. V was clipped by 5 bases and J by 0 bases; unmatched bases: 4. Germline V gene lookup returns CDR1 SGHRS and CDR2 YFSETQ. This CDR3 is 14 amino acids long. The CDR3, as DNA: TGCGCCAGCAGTCCAGGACAGGGCTCCTACGAGCAGTACTTC. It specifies CASSPGQGSYEQYF.

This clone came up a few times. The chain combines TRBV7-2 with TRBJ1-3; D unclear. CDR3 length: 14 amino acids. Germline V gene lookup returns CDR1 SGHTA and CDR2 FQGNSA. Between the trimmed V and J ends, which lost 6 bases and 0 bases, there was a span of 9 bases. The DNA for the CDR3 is TGTGCCAGCAGTCAGGTTGACTCTGGAAACACCATATATTTT. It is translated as CASSQVDSGNTIYF. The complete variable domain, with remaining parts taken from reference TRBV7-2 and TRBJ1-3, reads GAGVSQSPSNKVTEKGKDVELRCDPISGHTALYWYRQSLGQGLEFLIYFQGNSAPDKSGLPSDRFSAERTGGSVSTLTIQRTQQEDSAVYLCASSQVDSGNTIYFGEGSWLTVV.

This CDR3 reads CASSPEIGSSSYNEQFF. The CDR3, as DNA: TGTGCCAGCAGCCCGGAGATAGGCTCTAGCTCCTACAATGAGCAGTTCTTC. The V call is TRBV7-2, the J call TRBJ2-1; D gene unclear. Trimming pared 5 bases from V and 0 bases from J, leaving 17 bases between. Germline V gene data show CDR1 as SGHTA and CDR2 as FQGNSA. The CDR3 has 17 residues. Variable domain in full (rest from reference TRBV7-2 and TRBJ2-1): GAGVSQSPSNKVTEKGKDVELRCDPISGHTALYWYRQSLGQGLEFLIYFQGNSAPDKSGLPSDRFSAERTGGSVSTLTIQRTQQEDSAVYLCASSPEIGSSSYNEQFFGPGTRLTVL.

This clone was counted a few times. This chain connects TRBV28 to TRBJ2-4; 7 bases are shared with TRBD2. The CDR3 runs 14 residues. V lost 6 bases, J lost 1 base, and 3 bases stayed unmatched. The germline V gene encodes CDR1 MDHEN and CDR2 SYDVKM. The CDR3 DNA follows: TGTGCCAGCAGCCTGCGGGGGGCCAAAAACATTCAGTACTTC. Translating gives CASSLRGAKNIQYF.

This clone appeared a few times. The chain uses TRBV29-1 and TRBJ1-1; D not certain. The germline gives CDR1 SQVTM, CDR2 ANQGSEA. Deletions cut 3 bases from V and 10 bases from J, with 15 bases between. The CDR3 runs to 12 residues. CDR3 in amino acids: CSVERGGIAAFF. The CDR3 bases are TGCAGCGTTGAGAGAGGAGGAATCGCAGCTTTCTTT.

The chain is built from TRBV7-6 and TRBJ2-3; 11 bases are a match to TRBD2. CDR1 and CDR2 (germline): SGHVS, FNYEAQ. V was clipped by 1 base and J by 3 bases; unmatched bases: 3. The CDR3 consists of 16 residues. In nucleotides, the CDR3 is TGTGCCAGCAGCTTAGGTCCTAGCGGGGGGACAGATACGCAGTATTTT. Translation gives CASSLGPSGGTDTQYF. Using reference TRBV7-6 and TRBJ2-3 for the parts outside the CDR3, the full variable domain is GAGVSQSPRYKVTKRGQDVALRCDPISGHVSLYWYRQALGQGPEFLTYFNYEAQQDKSGLPNDRFSAERPEGSISTLTIQRTEQRDSAMYRCASSLGPSGGTDTQYFGPGTRLTVL.

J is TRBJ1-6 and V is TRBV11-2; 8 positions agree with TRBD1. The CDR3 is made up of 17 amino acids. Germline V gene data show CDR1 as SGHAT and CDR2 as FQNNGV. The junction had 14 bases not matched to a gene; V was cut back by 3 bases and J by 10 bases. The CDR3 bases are TGTGCCAGCAGCTTGTCCTTCCTTGGACAGGGAGAATCACCCCTCCACTTT. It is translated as CASSLSFLGQGESPLHF.